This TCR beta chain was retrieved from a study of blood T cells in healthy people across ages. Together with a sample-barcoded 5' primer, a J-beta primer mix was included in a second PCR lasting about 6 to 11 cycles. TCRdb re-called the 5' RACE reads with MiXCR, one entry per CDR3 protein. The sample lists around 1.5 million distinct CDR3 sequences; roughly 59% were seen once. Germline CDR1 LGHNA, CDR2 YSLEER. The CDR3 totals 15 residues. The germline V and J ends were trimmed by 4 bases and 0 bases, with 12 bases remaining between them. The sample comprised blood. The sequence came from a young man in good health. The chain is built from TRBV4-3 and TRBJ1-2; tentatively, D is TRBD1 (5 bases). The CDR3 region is CASSPGADTNYGYTF. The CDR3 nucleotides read TGCGCCAGCAGCCCCGGGGCAGACACTAACTATGGCTACACCTTC.